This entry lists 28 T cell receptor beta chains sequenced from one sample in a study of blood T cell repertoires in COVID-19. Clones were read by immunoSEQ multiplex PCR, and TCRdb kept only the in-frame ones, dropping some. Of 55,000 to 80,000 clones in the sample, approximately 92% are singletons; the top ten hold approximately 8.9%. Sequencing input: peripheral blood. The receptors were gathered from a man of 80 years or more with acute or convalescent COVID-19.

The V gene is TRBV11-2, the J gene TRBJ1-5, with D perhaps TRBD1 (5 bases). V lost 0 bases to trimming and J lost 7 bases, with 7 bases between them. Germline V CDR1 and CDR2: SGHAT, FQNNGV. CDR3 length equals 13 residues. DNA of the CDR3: TGTGCCAGCAGCTTAGAGGGGCGGCAGCCCCAGCATTTT. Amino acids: CASSLEGRQPQHF.

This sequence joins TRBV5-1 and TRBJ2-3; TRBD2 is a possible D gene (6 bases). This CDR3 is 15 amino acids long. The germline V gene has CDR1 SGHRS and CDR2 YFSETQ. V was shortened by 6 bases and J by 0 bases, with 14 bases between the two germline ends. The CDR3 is CASNRMGTSTDTQYF. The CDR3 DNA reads TGCGCCAGCAACAGAATGGGGACTAGCACAGATACGCAGTATTTT.

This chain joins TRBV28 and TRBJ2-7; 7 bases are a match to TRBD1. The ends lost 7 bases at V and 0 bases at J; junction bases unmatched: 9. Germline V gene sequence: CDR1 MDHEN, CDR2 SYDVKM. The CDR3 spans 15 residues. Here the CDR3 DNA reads TGTGCCAGCAACCCACAGGGGTTGGGCTCCTACGAGCAGTACTTC. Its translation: CASNPQGLGSYEQYF.

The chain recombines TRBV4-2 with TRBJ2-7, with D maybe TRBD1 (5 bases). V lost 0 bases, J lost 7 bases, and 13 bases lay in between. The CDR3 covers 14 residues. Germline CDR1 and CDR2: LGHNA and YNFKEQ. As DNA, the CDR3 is TGTGCCAGCAGCCAAGATGAGACAGCCTTAGAGCAGTACTTC. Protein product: CASSQDETALEQYF.

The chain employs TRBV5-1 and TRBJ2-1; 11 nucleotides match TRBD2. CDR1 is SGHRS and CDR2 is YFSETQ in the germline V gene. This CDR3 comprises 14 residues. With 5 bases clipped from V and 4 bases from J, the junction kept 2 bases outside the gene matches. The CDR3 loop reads CASSGTSGYNEQFF. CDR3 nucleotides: TGCGCCAGCAGTGGGACTAGCGGTTACAATGAGCAGTTCTTC.

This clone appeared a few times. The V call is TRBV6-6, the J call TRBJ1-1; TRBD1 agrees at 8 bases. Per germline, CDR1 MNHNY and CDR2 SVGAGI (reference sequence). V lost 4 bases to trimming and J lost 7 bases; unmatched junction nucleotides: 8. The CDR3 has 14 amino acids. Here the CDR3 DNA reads TGTGCCAGCAGTTCCGGGACAGGTGCTTTTGAAGCTTTCTTT. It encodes CASSSGTGAFEAFF.

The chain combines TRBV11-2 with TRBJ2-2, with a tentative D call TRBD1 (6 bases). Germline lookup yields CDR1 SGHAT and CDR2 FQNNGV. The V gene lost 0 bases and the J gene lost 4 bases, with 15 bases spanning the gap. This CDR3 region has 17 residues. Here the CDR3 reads CASSLDGQTASTGELFF. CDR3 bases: TGTGCCAGCAGCTTAGATGGACAGACCGCGTCCACCGGGGAGCTGTTTTTT.

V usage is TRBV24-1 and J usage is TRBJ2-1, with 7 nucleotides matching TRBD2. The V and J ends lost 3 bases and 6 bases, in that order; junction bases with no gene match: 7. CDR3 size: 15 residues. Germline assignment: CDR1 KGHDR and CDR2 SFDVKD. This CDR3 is CATSDAGTTRNEQFF. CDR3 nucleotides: TGTGCCACCAGTGATGCCGGGACTACGCGCAATGAGCAGTTCTTC.

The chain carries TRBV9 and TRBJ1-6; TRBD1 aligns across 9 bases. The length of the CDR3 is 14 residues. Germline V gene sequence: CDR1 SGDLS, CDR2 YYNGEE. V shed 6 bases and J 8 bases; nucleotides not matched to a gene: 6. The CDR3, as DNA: TGTGCCAGCAACGAGGGACAGGGATATTCACCCCTCCACTTT. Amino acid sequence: CASNEGQGYSPLHF.

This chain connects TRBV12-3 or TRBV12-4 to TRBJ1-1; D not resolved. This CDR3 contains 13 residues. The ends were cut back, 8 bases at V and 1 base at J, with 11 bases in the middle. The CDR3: CASLAGRNTEAFF. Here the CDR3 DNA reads TGTGCCAGCCTGGCGGGGAGGAACACTGAAGCTTTCTTT.

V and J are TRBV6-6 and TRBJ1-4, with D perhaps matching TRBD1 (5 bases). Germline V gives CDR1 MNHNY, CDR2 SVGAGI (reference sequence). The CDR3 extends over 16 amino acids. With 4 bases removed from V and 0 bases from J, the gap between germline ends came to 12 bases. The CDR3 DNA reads TGTGCCAGCAGTTGGGGCAGCCCTGCAACTAATGAAAAACTGTTTTTT. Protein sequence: CASSWGSPATNEKLFF.

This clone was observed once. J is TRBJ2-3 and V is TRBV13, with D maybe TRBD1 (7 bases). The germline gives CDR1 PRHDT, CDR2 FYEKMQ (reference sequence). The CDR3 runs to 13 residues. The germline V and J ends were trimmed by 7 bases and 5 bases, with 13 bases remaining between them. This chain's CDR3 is CASTTGEEDTQYF. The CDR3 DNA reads TGTGCCAGCACCACAGGGGAGGAAGATACGCAGTATTTT.

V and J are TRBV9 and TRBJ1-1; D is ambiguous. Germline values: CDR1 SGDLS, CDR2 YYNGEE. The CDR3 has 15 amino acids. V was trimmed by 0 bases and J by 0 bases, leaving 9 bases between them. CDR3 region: CASSVDMIMNTEAFF. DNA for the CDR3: TGTGCCAGCAGCGTAGACATGATAATGAACACTGAAGCTTTCTTT.

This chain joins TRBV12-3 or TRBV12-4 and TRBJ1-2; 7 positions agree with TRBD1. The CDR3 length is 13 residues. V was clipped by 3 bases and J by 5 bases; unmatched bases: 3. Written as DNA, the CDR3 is TGTGCCAGCAGTTTTGACAGGGTGTATGGCTACACCTTC. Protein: CASSFDRVYGYTF.

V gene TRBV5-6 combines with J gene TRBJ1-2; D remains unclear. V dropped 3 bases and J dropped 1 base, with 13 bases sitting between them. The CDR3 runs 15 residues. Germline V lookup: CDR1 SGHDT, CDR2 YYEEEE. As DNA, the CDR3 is TGTGCCAGCAGCTCGACGGAGGGTCGTAACTATGGCTACACCTTC. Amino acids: CASSSTEGRNYGYTF.

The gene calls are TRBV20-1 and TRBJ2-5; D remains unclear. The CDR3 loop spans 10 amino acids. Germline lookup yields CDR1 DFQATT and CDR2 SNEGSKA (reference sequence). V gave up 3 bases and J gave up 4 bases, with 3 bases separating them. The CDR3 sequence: CSARRETQYF. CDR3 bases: TGCAGTGCTAGGCGAGAGACCCAGTACTTC.

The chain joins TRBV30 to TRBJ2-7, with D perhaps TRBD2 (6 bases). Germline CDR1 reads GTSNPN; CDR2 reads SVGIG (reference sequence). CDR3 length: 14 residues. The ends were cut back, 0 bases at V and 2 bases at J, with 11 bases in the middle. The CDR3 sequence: CAWSVRGGTYEQYF. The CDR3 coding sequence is TGTGCCTGGAGTGTACGGGGAGGTACCTACGAGCAGTACTTC.

Written as DNA, the CDR3 is TGTGCCATCAGTGCAACAACTAATGAAAAACTGTTTTTT. It yields the protein CAISATTNEKLFF. This sequence joins TRBV10-3 and TRBJ1-4, with D uncertain. Trimming stripped 4 bases from V and 0 bases from J, with 3 bases between. The CDR3 totals 13 residues. Germline V gene sequence: CDR1 ENHRY, CDR2 SYGVKD.

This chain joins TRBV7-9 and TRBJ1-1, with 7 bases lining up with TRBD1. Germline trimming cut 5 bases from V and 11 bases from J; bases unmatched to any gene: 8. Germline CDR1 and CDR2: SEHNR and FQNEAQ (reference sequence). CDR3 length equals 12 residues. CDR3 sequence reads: CASSPEDRSAFF. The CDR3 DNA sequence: TGTGCCAGCAGCCCCGAGGACAGGTCGGCTTTCTTT.

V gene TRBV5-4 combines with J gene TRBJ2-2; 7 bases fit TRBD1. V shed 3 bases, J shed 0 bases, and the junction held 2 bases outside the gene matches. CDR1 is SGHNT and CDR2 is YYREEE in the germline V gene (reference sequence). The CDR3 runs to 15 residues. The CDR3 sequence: CASSSGTANTGELFF. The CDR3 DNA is TGTGCCAGCAGCTCGGGGACAGCGAACACCGGGGAGCTGTTTTTT.

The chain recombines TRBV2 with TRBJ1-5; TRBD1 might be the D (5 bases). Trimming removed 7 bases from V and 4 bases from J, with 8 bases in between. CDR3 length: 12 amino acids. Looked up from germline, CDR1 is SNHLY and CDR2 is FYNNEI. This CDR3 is CASKDSNQPQHF. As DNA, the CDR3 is TGTGCCAGCAAAGACAGTAATCAGCCCCAGCATTTT.

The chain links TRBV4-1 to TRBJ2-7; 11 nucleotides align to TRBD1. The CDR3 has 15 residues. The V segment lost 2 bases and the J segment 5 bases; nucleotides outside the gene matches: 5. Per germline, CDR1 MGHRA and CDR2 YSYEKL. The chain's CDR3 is CASSQPGQGVDEQYF. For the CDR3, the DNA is TGCGCCAGCAGCCAACCGGGACAGGGGGTTGACGAGCAGTACTTC.

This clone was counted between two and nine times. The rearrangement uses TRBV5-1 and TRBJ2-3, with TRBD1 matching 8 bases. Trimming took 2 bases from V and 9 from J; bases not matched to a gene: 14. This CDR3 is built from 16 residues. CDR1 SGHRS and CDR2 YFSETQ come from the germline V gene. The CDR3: CASSLSLSGTGITQYF. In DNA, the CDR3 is TGCGCCAGCAGCTTATCCCTCTCCGGGACAGGTATCACGCAGTATTTT.

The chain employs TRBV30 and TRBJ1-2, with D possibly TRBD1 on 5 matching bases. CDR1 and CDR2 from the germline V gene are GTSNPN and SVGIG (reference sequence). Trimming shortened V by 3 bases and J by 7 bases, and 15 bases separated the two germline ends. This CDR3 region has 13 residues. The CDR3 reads CAWSESGLGGYTF. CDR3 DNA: TGTGCCTGGAGCGAGTCAGGGTTGGGTGGCTACACCTTC.

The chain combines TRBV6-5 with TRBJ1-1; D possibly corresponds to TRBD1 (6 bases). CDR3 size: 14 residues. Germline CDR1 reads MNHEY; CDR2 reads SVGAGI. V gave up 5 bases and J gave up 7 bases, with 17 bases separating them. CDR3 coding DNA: TGTGCCAGCAGTACGACAGGAATGGGCGGTGAAGCTTTCTTT. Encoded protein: CASSTTGMGGEAFF.

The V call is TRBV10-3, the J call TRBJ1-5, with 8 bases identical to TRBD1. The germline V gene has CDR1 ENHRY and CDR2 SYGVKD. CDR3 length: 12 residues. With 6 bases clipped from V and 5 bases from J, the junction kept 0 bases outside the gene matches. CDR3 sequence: CAIRDRDQPQHF. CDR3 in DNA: TGTGCCATCAGGGACAGGGATCAGCCCCAGCATTTT.

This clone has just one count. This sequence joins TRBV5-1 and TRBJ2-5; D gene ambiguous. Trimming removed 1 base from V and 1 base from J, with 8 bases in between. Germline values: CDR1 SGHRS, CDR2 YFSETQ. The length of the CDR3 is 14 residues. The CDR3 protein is CASSLIGGQETQYF. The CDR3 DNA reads TGCGCCAGCAGCTTGATCGGCGGCCAAGAGACCCAGTACTTC.

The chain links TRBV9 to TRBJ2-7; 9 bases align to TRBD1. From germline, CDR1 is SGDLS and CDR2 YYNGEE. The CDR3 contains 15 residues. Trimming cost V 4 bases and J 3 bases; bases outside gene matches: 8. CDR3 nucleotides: TGTGCCAGCAGCTCGGGACAGGGAACCGACTACGAGCAGTACTTC. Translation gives CASSSGQGTDYEQYF.